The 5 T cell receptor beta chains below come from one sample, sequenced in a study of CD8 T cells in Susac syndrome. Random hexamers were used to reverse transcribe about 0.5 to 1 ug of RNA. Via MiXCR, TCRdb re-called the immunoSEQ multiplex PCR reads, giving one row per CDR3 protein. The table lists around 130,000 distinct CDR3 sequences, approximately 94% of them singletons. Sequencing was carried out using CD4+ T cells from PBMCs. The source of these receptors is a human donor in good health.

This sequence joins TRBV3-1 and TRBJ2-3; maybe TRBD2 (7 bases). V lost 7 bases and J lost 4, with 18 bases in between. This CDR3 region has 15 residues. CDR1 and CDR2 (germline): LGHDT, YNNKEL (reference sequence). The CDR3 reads CASTSGAGASDTQYF. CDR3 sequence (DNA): TGTGCCAGCACCTCAGGGGCGGGAGCCTCAGATACGCAGTATTTT.

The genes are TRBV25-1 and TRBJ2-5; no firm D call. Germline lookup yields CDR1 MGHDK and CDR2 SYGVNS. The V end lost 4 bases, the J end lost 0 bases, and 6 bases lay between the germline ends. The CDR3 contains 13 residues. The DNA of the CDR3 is TGTGCCAGCAGTGGATTGTACCAAGAGACCCAGTACTTC. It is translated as CASSGLYQETQYF. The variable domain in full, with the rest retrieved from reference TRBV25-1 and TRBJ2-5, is EADIYQTPRYLVIGTGKKITLECSQTMGHDKMYWYQQDPGMELHLIHYSYGVNSTEKGDLSSESTVSRIRTEHFPLTLESARPSHTSQYLCASSGLYQETQYFGPGTRLLVL.

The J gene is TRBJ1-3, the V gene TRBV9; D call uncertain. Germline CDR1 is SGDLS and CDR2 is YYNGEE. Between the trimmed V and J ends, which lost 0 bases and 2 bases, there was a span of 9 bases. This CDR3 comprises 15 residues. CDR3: CASSVASMTGNTIYF. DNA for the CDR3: TGTGCCAGCAGCGTAGCTAGCATGACTGGAAACACCATATATTTT.

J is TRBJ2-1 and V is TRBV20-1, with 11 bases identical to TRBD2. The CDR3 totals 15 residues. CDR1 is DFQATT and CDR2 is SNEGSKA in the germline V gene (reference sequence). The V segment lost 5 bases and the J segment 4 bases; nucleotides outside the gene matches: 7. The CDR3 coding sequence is TGCAGTGCTCCGAGACTAGCGGGATTATACAATGAGCAGTTCTTC. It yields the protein CSAPRLAGLYNEQFF.

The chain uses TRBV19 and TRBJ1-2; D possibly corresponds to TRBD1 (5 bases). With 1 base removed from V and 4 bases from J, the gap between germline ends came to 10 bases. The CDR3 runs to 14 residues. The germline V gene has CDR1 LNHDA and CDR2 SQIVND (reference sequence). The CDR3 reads CASSIVGPSYGYTF. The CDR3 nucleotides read TGTGCCAGTAGTATAGTGGGACCTAGCTATGGCTACACCTTC.